The 9 T cell receptor beta chains given below trace back to one sample, sequenced in a study of T-cell reconstitution after alpha-beta-depleted transplantation in children. Using unique molecular identifiers, the investigators prepared the TCRbeta library. TCRdb re-called the PCR reads with MiXCR, one entry per CDR3 protein. The sample includes approximately 350,000 distinct CDR3 sequences, less than 15% of them seen just once. The sample was PBMCs, taken from the stem cell graft. The source is a human donor who donated a stem cell graft to a child with Fanconi anemia.

This clonotype appeared many times. This chain uses TRBV12-3 or TRBV12-4 with TRBJ1-3; no definite D call. V lost 2 bases and J 2 bases, leaving 4 bases between the germline ends. The CDR3 runs 13 residues. CDR3 bases: TGTGCCAGCAGTTTACAAGCTGGAAACACCATATATTTT. It translates to CASSLQAGNTIYF.

This clonotype came up many times. The V and J genes are TRBV7-2 and TRBJ2-6; D unresolved. The ends were cut back, 5 bases at V and 4 bases at J, with 12 bases in the middle. The germline V gene has CDR1 SGHTA and CDR2 FQGNSA. CDR3 size: 15 residues. The CDR3 spells CASSPDMGGANVLTF. The CDR3 bases are TGTGCCAGCAGCCCCGATATGGGAGGGGCCAACGTCCTGACTTTC.

The table lists this clonotype with a few counts. V is TRBV21-1 and J is TRBJ1-5. TRBV21-1 is a pseudogene. The CDR3 consists of 15 residues. Here the CDR3 reads CASSALRRITRPQHF. The DNA of the CDR3 is TGTGCCAGCAGCGCATTGAGGCGGATTACGCGGCCCCAGCATTTT.

The chain carries TRBV12-3 or TRBV12-4 and TRBJ1-4, with a possible D match to TRBD1 (5 bases). The CDR3 length is 17 residues. V was pared by 3 bases and J by 11 bases, with 25 bases between. The CDR3 reads CASSFTLRGQALEKLFF. CDR3 bases: TGTGCCAGCAGTTTCACACTTAGGGGCCAAGCCTTAGAGAAACTGTTTTTT.

This clonotype was detected a few times. V is TRBV12-3 or TRBV12-4 and J is TRBJ2-1, with 8 nucleotides matching TRBD1. The CDR3 runs to 15 residues. Trimming at V came to 1 base and at J to 10 bases, leaving 9 bases not matched to a gene. For the CDR3, the DNA is TGTGCCAGCAGTTTAGTTACGGACAGGGTAGGCGAGCAGTTCTTC. Amino acids: CASSLVTDRVGEQFF.

V gene TRBV2 combines with J gene TRBJ2-7; no definite D call. Germline V gives CDR1 SNHLY, CDR2 FYNNEI. This CDR3 spans 19 amino acids. Deletions cut 1 base from V and 0 bases from J, with 22 bases between. CDR3 amino acids: CASSEGLIIKLSRSYEQYV. The DNA for the CDR3 is TGTGCCAGCAGTGAAGGTCTAATCATCAAACTATCTCGCTCCTACGAGCAGTACGTC.

This clonotype was seen many times. The chain combines TRBV27 with TRBJ1-1; the D gene is possibly TRBD1 (5 bases). Deletions cut 2 bases from V and 3 bases from J, with 10 bases between. Germline loops: CDR1 MNHEY, CDR2 SMNVEV (reference sequence). The CDR3 spans 14 residues. CDR3 amino acids: CASSLRDGYTEAFF. The CDR3 DNA reads TGTGCCAGCAGTTTACGGGACGGATACACTGAAGCTTTCTTT.

V usage is TRBV6-1 and J usage is TRBJ2-4; 7 nucleotides align to TRBD1. Germline values: CDR1 MNHNS, CDR2 SASEGT. V lost 8 bases and J lost 0; bases outside the gene matches: 22. This CDR3 comprises 20 residues. The CDR3 nucleotides read TGTGCCAGCTCCCCCCTTTTGGGACAGAGCTACCCCTTAGCCAAAAACATTCAGTACTTC. Protein sequence: CASSPLLGQSYPLAKNIQYF.

The sample holds many counts of this clonotype. The rearrangement links TRBV20-1 to TRBJ2-7; the D gene is possibly TRBD1 (5 bases). V lost 0 bases to trimming and J lost 4 bases, with 10 bases between them. There are 13 residues in the CDR3. The germline V gene has CDR1 DFQATT and CDR2 SNEGSKA (reference sequence). CDR3 in DNA: TGCAGTGCTAGAGATCAGGGCCATTACGAGCAGTACTTC. It is translated as CSARDQGHYEQYF.